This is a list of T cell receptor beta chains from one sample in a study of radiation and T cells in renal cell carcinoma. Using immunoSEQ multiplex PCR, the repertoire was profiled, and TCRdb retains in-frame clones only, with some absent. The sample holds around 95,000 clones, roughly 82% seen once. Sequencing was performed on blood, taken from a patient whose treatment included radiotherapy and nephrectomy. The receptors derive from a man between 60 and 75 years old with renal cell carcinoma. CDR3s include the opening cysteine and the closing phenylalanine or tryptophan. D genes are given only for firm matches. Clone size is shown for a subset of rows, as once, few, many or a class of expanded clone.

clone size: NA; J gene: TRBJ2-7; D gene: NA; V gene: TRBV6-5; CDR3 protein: CASRIAGTSAYEQYF
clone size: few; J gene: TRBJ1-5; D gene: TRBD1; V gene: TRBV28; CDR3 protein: CASWYDRGRDQPQHF
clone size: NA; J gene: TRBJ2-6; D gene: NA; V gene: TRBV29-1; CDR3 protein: CSVESTGANVLTF
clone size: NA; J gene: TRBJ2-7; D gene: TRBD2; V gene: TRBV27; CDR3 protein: CASSLYGGSVYEQYF
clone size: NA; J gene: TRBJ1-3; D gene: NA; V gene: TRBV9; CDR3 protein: CASSVVGGRTGNTIYF
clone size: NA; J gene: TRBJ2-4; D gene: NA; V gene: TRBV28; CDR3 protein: CASSLMGFAKNIQYF
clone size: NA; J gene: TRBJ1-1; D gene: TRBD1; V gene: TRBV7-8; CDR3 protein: CASSNPGTGMTEAFF
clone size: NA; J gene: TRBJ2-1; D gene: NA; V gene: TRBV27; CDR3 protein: CASSILRTGSDNEQFF
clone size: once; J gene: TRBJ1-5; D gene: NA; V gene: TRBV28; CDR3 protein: CASSAVTRPHQPQHF
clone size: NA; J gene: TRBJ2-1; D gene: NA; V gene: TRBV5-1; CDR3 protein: CASSFLALGDEQFF
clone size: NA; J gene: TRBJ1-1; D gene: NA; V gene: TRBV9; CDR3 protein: CASSPGDDTEAFF
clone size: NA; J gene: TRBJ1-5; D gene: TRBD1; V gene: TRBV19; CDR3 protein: CASRETGEGQPQHF
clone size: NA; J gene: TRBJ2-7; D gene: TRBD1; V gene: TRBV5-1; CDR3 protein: CASSLGATGGSGEQYF
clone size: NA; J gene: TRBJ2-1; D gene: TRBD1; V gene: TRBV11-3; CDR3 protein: CASSFEGAHDEQFF
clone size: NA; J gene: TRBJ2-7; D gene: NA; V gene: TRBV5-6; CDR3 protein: CASSLGLVYEQYF
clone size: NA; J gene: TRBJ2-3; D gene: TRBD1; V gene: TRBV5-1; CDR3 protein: CASSLVGQGTDTQYF
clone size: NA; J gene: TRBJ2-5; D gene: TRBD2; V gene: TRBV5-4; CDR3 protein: CASSLVFSGRLQETQYF
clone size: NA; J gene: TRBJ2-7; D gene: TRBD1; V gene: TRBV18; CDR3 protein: CASSSEGQGVEQYF
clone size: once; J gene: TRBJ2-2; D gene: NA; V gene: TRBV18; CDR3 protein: CASSRTGSNTGELFF
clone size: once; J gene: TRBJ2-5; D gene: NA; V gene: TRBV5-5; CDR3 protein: CASSLGQRGETQYF